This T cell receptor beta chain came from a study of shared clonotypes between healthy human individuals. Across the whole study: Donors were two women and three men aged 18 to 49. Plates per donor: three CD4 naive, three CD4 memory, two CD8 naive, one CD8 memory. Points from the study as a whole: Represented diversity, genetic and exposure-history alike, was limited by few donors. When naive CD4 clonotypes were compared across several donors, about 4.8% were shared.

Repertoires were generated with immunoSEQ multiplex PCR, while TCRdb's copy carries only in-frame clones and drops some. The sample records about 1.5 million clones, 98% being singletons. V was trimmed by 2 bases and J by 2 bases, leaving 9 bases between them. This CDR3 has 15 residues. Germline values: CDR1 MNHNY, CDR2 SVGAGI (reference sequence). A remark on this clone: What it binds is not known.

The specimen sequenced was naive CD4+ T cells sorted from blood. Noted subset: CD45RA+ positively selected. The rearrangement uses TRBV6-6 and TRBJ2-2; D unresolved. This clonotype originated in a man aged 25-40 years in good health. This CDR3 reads CASSYTLTNTGELFF. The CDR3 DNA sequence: TGTGCCAGCAGTTACACCCTGACAAACACCGGGGAGCTGTTTTTT.